Listed here are 27 T cell receptor beta chains from one sample, sequenced in a study of T cell responses to AZD1222 COVID-19 vaccine. TCRdb keeps only in-frame clones here, not all; method: immunoSEQ multiplex PCR. The table shows about 120,000 clones, with 70% to 90% occurring only once. The sample consisted of peripheral blood, taken on day 0 of AZD1222 vaccination. The receptor set was obtained from an adult in good health.

This clone occurred once. The chain recombines TRBV19 with TRBJ1-5, with unresolved D. The germline CDR1 and CDR2 sequences are LNHDA and SQIVND (reference sequence). This CDR3 contains 13 residues. V lost 5 bases and J 5 bases, leaving 10 bases between the germline ends. The CDR3 DNA reads TGTGCCAGTAGTCTTCTGCGCGATCAGCCCCAGCATTTT. It specifies CASSLLRDQPQHF.

The rearrangement uses TRBV19 and TRBJ1-2; 7 positions agree with TRBD1. The CDR3 extends over 12 amino acids. Germline CDR1 LNHDA, CDR2 SQIVND (reference sequence). Germline trimming cut 4 bases from V and 8 bases from J; bases unmatched to any gene: 4. CDR3 sequence reads: CASSTRGGGYTF. In DNA, the CDR3 is TGTGCCAGTAGTACCAGGGGGGGAGGCTACACCTTC.

The chain has TRBV18 and TRBJ1-2; 7 bases are shared with TRBD1. V was pared by 3 bases and J by 8 bases, with 9 bases of the junction left unmatched. Germline V gives CDR1 KGHSH, CDR2 LQKENI. The CDR3 consists of 14 residues. CDR3 protein: CASSPGTAGGGYTF. The CDR3 bases are TGTGCCAGCTCACCCGGGACAGCCGGCGGGGGCTACACCTTC. Drawing the rest from reference TRBV18 and TRBJ1-2, the complete variable domain is NAGVMQNPRHLVRRRGQEARLRCSPMKGHSHVYWYRQLPEEGLKFMVYLQKENIIDESGMPKERFSAEFPKEGPSILRIQQVVRGDSAAYFCASSPGTAGGGYTFGSGTRLTVV.

This clone was found once. CDR3 in amino acids: CASSIKKAGNYGYTF. The CDR3 DNA follows: TGTGCCAGCAGCATCAAAAAAGCGGGAAACTATGGCTACACCTTC. The chain has TRBV5-5 and TRBJ1-2; D not resolved. Trimming removed 4 bases from V and 2 bases from J, with 15 bases in between. The length of the CDR3 is 15 residues. Germline CDR1 is SGHKS and CDR2 is YYEKEE (reference sequence).

This chain links TRBV11-2 with TRBJ2-5; TRBD2 matches 8 bases. CDR3 length: 15 residues. The germline gives CDR1 SGHAT, CDR2 FQNNGV. With V trimmed by 2 bases and J by 4 bases, 6 bases remained unmatched. CDR3 sequence: CASSLKAGDLETQYF. The DNA of the CDR3 is TGTGCCAGCAGCTTAAAAGCGGGAGATTTAGAGACCCAGTACTTC. The variable domain in full, with the rest retrieved from reference TRBV11-2 and TRBJ2-5, is EAGVAQSPRYKIIEKRQSVAFWCNPISGHATLYWYQQILGQGPKLLIQFQNNGVVDDSQLPKDRFSAERLKGVDSTLKIQPAKLEDSAVYLCASSLKAGDLETQYFGPGTRLLVL.

This chain joins TRBV19 and TRBJ1-2; perhaps TRBD1 as D (6 bases). Trimming shortened V by 5 bases and J by 3 bases, and 13 bases separated the two germline ends. Germline values: CDR1 LNHDA, CDR2 SQIVND (reference sequence). The CDR3 contains 14 residues. The CDR3 here is CASSLGQRYYGYTF. Written as DNA, the CDR3 is TGTGCCAGTAGTCTAGGACAGAGATACTATGGCTACACCTTC.

The chain combines TRBV2 with TRBJ1-1, with 7 positions matching TRBD1. The J segment lost 1 base and the V segment lost 8 bases, leaving 4 bases of the junction unmatched. Germline V gene sequence: CDR1 SNHLY, CDR2 FYNNEI. The CDR3 length is 13 residues. The CDR3 DNA follows: TGTGCCAGCGGGAGGACAGGGAACACTGAAGCTTTCTTT. Translation gives CASGRTGNTEAFF.

The chain joins TRBV6-4 to TRBJ2-7; D is unresolved. Germline V gene data show CDR1 as MRHNA and CDR2 as SNTAGT. This CDR3 is built from 10 residues. The V end lost 9 bases, the J end lost 2 bases, and 5 bases lay between the germline ends. Here the CDR3 reads CASLPYEQYF. In nucleotides, the CDR3 is TGTGCCAGTCTCCCCTACGAGCAGTACTTC.

Note on this clone: This CDR3 is also generated by other DNA sequences in the sample. V is TRBV2 and J is TRBJ1-1; 8 nucleotides align to TRBD1. Germline V gene sequence: CDR1 SNHLY, CDR2 FYNNEI. This CDR3 comprises 13 residues. The junction had 4 bases not matched to a gene; V was cut back by 9 bases and J by 1 base. For the CDR3, the DNA is TGTGCCAGTAGAGGACAGGGGAACACTGAAGCTTTCTTT. It translates to CASRGQGNTEAFF.

This chain joins TRBV30 and TRBJ1-3; D call uncertain. V was pared by 2 bases and J by 0 bases, with 5 bases between. CDR3 length: 13 residues. Germline CDR1 reads GTSNPN; CDR2 reads SVGIG (reference sequence). As DNA, the CDR3 is TGTGCCTGGAGTCCCAGCTCTGGAAACACCATATATTTT. Its protein is CAWSPSSGNTIYF.

The rearrangement links TRBV5-6 to TRBJ1-4; a weak D match, TRBD1 (5 bases). The length of the CDR3 is 14 residues. Trimming cost V 2 bases and J 4 bases, with 9 bases left between them. The germline V gene has CDR1 SGHDT and CDR2 YYEEEE. DNA of the CDR3: TGTGCCAGCAGCTTATGGGGGGATAATGAAAAACTGTTTTTT. This translates into CASSLWGDNEKLFF.

CDR3 coding DNA: TGTGCCAGCAGCTTCTATGAAGGGATGAACACTGAAGCTTTCTTT. It specifies CASSFYEGMNTEAFF. This sequence joins TRBV11-1 and TRBJ1-1; the D is unclear. This CDR3 is 15 amino acids long. V lost 3 bases, J lost 0 bases, and 11 bases lay in between. CDR1 and CDR2 from the germline V gene are SGHAT and FQDESV (reference sequence).

This chain joins TRBV10-2 and TRBJ1-4; D is unclear. With 7 bases removed from V and 6 bases from J, the gap between germline ends came to 21 bases. Germline V gives CDR1 WSHSY, CDR2 SAAADI. This CDR3 region has 16 residues. The CDR3 DNA is TGCGCCAGCACCCCCCGCCGGAAGGGTGGAGATGAAAAACTGTTTTTT. Its protein product is CASTPRRKGGDEKLFF.

The J gene is TRBJ2-7, the V gene TRBV6-1; TRBD1 might be the D (6 bases). The V gene's germline CDR1 is MNHNS and CDR2 SASEGT. The CDR3 is made up of 16 amino acids. The V gene lost 4 bases and the J gene lost 2 bases, with 18 bases spanning the gap. The CDR3 protein is CASSGHNRALPYEQYF. CDR3 sequence (DNA): TGTGCCAGCAGTGGCCACAACAGGGCCCTACCCTACGAGCAGTACTTC.

Comment on this clone: A junction end diverges from the germline sequence, so it may reflect a read error. V usage is TRBV7-7 and J usage is TRBJ2-2; D possibly matches TRBD1 or TRBD2 (5 bases each). The germline CDR1 and CDR2 sequences are SSHAT and FNYEAQ (reference sequence). The CDR3 contains 17 residues. CDR3: CASSFTGALASTGELFF. CDR3 DNA sequence: TGTGCTAGCAGCTTTACCGGGGCCTTAGCGTCGACCGGGGAGCTGTTTTTT.

There are a few counts of this clone. J is TRBJ1-5 and V is TRBV27; maybe TRBD1 (5 bases). Germline CDR1 reads MNHEY; CDR2 reads SMNVEV (reference sequence). This CDR3 region has 16 residues. The V gene lost 0 bases and the J gene lost 5 bases, with 14 bases spanning the gap. The CDR3 DNA is TGTGCCAGCAGTTTATCGGGGCAGACTTCGGATCAGCCCCAGCATTTT. It codes for CASSLSGQTSDQPQHF.

This clone was recorded once. The J gene is TRBJ1-2, the V gene TRBV7-8; D gene ambiguous. The V end lost 5 bases, the J end lost 2 bases, and 9 bases lay between the germline ends. CDR1 SGHVS and CDR2 FQNEAQ come from the germline V gene. The CDR3 runs 13 residues. CDR3 coding DNA: TGTGCCAGCAGCGTGACAAGGAACTATGGCTACACCTTC. Translation: CASSVTRNYGYTF. Full variable domain (remainder filled in from reference TRBV7-8 and TRBJ1-2): GAGVSQSPRYKVAKRGQDVALRCDPISGHVSLFWYQQALGQGPEFLTYFQNEAQLDKSGLPSDRFFAERPEGSVSTLKIQRTQQEDSAVYLCASSVTRNYGYTFGSGTRLTVV.

The chain couples TRBV25-1 to TRBJ2-1; 8 nucleotides line up with TRBD1. In germline, CDR1 is MGHDK, CDR2 SYGVNS. After removal of 4 bases from V and 2 bases from J, the junction contained 7 bases not matched to a gene. The CDR3 runs 16 residues. The CDR3: CASSAPRGRTYNEQFF. The CDR3 nucleotides read TGTGCCAGCAGTGCGCCCAGGGGGCGGACCTACAATGAGCAGTTCTTC. The full variable domain, its missing parts supplied by reference TRBV25-1 and TRBJ2-1, is EADIYQTPRYLVIGTGKKITLECSQTMGHDKMYWYQQDPGMELHLIHYSYGVNSTEKGDLSSESTVSRIRTEHFPLTLESARPSHTSQYLCASSAPRGRTYNEQFFGPGTRLTVL.

The V and J genes are TRBV7-9 and TRBJ2-1; D tentatively fits TRBD1 or TRBD2 (6 bases each). V lost 5 bases and J lost 4, with 21 bases in between. This CDR3 region has 17 residues. Germline loops: CDR1 SEHNR, CDR2 FQNEAQ (reference sequence). The CDR3 bases are TGTGCCAGCAGCCCAAGAGCGGAGGGGACACAATACAATGAGCAGTTCTTC. Translating gives CASSPRAEGTQYNEQFF.

This rearrangement joins TRBV5-1 to TRBJ2-2; 9 positions match TRBD1. CDR1 is SGHRS, CDR2 YFSETQ, per germline. CDR3 length: 15 amino acids. The ends lost 4 bases at V and 3 bases at J; junction bases unmatched: 4. This CDR3 is CASSADRGYTGELFF. Here the CDR3 DNA reads TGCGCCAGCAGCGCCGACAGGGGGTACACCGGGGAGCTGTTTTTT.

The V call is TRBV7-8, the J call TRBJ2-6, with 8 nucleotides matching TRBD2. From germline, CDR1 is SGHVS and CDR2 FQNEAQ. The trim removed 2 bases at V and 2 bases at J, leaving 5 bases unmatched. The CDR3 totals 17 residues. The CDR3 region is CASSLIGGAAGANVLTF. The CDR3 nucleotides read TGTGCCAGCAGCTTAATCGGGGGGGCCGCTGGGGCCAACGTCCTGACTTTC.

J is TRBJ2-3 and V is TRBV7-2; tentatively, D is TRBD2 (5 bases). Looked up from germline, CDR1 is SGHTA and CDR2 is FQGNSA. Trimming stripped 1 base from V and 4 bases from J, with 15 bases between. CDR3 length: 16 residues. The CDR3 loop is CASSLVGSYGADTQYF. The CDR3 region has the DNA TGTGCCAGCAGCTTAGTTGGGAGCTATGGGGCAGATACGCAGTATTTT.

The chain links TRBV19 to TRBJ1-2; 9 bases map to TRBD1. The ends lost 5 bases at V and 4 bases at J; junction bases unmatched: 8. This CDR3 comprises 15 residues. The germline gives CDR1 LNHDA, CDR2 SQIVND (reference sequence). The CDR3 coding sequence is TGTGCCAGTAGTCCGGGGACAGGGCTCTTCTATGGCTACACCTTC. It yields the protein CASSPGTGLFYGYTF.

V usage is TRBV30 and J usage is TRBJ2-7; tentatively, D is TRBD2 (7 bases). This CDR3 comprises 13 residues. CDR1 GTSNPN and CDR2 SVGIG come from the germline V gene (reference sequence). V dropped 0 bases and J dropped 8 bases, with 14 bases sitting between them. CDR3 sequence reads: CAWSVGGRLQQYF. In nucleotides, the CDR3 is TGTGCCTGGAGTGTGGGGGGGCGGTTGCAGCAGTACTTC.

Points on this clone: Additional DNA sequences in this sample encode the identical CDR3. This chain links TRBV11-2 with TRBJ2-2; tentatively, D is TRBD2 (5 bases). Germline CDR1 reads SGHAT; CDR2 reads FQNNGV. With 1 base removed from V and 7 bases from J, the gap between germline ends came to 19 bases. There are 17 residues in the CDR3. The CDR3 coding sequence is TGTGCCAGCAGCTTAGGGGCGGGCGGGCCCGGGATCGGGGAGCTGTTTTTT. Translation: CASSLGAGGPGIGELFF.

This chain links TRBV5-4 with TRBJ1-1; D is unresolved. This CDR3 spans 13 amino acids. Germline assignment: CDR1 SGHNT and CDR2 YYREEE (reference sequence). Trimming shortened V by 4 bases and J by 4 bases, and 11 bases separated the two germline ends. The CDR3 loop reads CASSPGAGTEAFF. The DNA for the CDR3 is TGTGCCAGCAGCCCCGGAGCCGGCACTGAAGCTTTCTTT.

As to this clone: The limits of the CDR3 on the DNA are not certain, so only TCRdb's listed CDR3 is given. V and J are TRBV7-2 and TRBJ1-2. The CDR3 sequence runs 13 residues, both termini included. Per germline, CDR1 SGHTA and CDR2 FQGNSA. CDR3 residues: CVPAVRFGMGYTF.